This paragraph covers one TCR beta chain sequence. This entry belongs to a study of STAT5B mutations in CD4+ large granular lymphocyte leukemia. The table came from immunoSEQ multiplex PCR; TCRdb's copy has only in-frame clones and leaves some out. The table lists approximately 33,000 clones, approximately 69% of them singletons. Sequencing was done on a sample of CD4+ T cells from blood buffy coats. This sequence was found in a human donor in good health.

This CDR3 reads CASRRGQANTEAFF. DNA of the CDR3: TGTGCCAGCCGGAGGGGACAAGCGAACACTGAAGCTTTCTTT. The chain joins TRBV6-5 to TRBJ1-1; D is perhaps TRBD1 (6 bases). V was cut by 8 bases and J by 1 base, with 14 bases left in between. Germline V gene lookup returns CDR1 MNHEY and CDR2 SVGAGI. The CDR3 extends over 14 amino acids.